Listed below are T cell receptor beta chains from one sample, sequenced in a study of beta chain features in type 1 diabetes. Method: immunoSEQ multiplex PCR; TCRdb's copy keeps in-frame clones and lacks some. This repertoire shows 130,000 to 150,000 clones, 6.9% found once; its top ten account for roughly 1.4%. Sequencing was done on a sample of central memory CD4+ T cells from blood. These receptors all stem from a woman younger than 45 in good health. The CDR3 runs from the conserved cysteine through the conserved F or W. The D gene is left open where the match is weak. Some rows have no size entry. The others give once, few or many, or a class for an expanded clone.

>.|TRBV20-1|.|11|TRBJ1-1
TGCAGTGCTAGTACGCCTATTGAAGCTTTCTTT
CSASTPIEAFF
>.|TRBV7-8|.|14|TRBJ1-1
TGTGCCAGCAGCTTAGATTTCGGGGGGACTGAAGCTTTCTTT
CASSLDFGGTEAFF
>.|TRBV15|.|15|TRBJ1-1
TGTGCCACCAGCAGACCAGGGTTCGTGAACACTGAAGCTTTCTTT
CATSRPGFVNTEAFF
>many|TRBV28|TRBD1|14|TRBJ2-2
TGTGCCAGCGTGAAGGGGGCAAACACCGGGGAGCTGTTTTTT
CASVKGANTGELFF
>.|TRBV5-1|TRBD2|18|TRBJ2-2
TGCGCCAGCAGCCCGAGGACTAGCGGGAGGGCCGGCACCGGGGAGCTGTTTTTT
CASSPRTSGRAGTGELFF
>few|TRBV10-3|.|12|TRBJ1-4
TGTGCCATCAGCCAGGGGCGTGAAAAACTGTTTTTT
CAISQGREKLFF
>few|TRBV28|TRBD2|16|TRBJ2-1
TGTGCCAGCAGTTTAGGTGGTCTAGCGGGAAACAATGAGCAGTTCTTC
CASSLGGLAGNNEQFF
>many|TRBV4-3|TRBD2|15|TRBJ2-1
TGCGCCAGCAGCCAAGGGCTAGCGGGGAGCGATGAGCAGTTCTTC
CASSQGLAGSDEQFF
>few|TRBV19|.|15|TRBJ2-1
TGTGCCAGTAGTACGAGAAAAACTTCTAACAATGAGCAGTTCTTC
CASSTRKTSNNEQFF
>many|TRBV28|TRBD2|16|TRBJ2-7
TGTGCCAGCAGTTTGTCGACTAGCGGGAGAAGGTACGAGCAGTACTTC
CASSLSTSGRRYEQYF
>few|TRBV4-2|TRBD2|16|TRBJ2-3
TGTGCCAGCAGCCAAGCTGGCGGGAGGGCAGCAGATACGCAGTATTTT
CASSQAGGRAADTQYF
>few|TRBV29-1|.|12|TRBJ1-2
TGCAGCGTTGGGGCGCAAGACGCTGGCTACACCTTC
CSVGAQDAGYTF
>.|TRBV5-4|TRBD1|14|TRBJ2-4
TGTGCCAGCAGTTTTCAGGGGGCGAGGAACATTCAGTACTTC
CASSFQGARNIQYF
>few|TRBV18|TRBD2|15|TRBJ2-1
TGTGCCAGCTCACCAAAGAGCGGGAGTGACGTTGAGCAGTTCTTC
CASSPKSGSDVEQFF